This TCR beta chain was captured in a study of beta chain features in type 1 diabetes (dated by TCRdb to between 2017 and 2018). Regarding the study in general: No differences in mean age, gender distribution, total cell number or subset yield were found between patients and healthy donors. Regulatory and stem cell-like memory subsets were obtained from only 8 patients and roughly 8 healthy donors, while naive and central memory subsets were obtained from all 30 or so donors. In the study, recently diagnosed type 1 diabetes patients and matched healthy donors were compared on the TCRB repertoires of their sorted circulating CD4+ T cell subsets. A total of roughly 100 million sorted cells were examined across all samples, and RNA yield correlated strongly with the number of cells per subset.

A single peripheral blood draw of around 0.11 L on average was collected from each donor into heparinised tubes. A BD FACSAria II and a panel including CD45RO, CCR7, CD25, CD127, CD95 and CD27 were used to sort naive, central memory, regulatory and stem cell-like memory CD4+ T cells. Every sorted population had a purity above 95%. PBMCs were separated immediately by Lymphoprep density gradient centrifugation and were stained directly, without being cultured. Samples were stained and sorted in pairs, with one healthy donor and one patient per experiment, so that batch effects were minimized. The investigation overall reported the following: HLA sub-analyses involved small numbers of individuals, so any influence of HLA type on TCRB rearrangement remained unresolved. Because cDNA rather than genomic DNA was sequenced, highly expressing activated cells could have been over-represented, although no difference in activation and CD3 levels was found between groups. A moderate but significant shortening of TCRB CDR3 length was observed in type 1 diabetes patients in all four CD4+ subsets. At VDJ recombination sites, type 1 diabetes patients had fewer insertions and more deleted nucleotides, which implies abnormalities in thymic rearrangement. Naive, central memory and regulatory TCRB repertoires appeared to be more similar among patients than among healthy donors. Shorter templates might be favored by PCR, yet because patient and control samples were amplified and corrected together, any such skew would affect both groups equally.

In regard to this clone: The antigen this receptor binds is unknown. No much larger clonotype is one base removed from it; base qualities were not supplied.

Cut back by 5 bases and 4 bases, the V and J ends lie 21 bases apart. For CDR1 and CDR2, the germline V gene lists MDHEN and SYDVKM. The CDR3 starts with the cysteine, ends with the phenylalanine, and has 16 residues. The retained sequence is limited to the CDR3, 48 bases, with the frame set at the first base. The High Capacity cDNA Reverse Transcription Kit was used to reverse transcribe all of the isolated RNA, meaning that expressed TCRB transcripts were what got sequenced. Naive, central memory and regulatory T cell samples underwent deep immunoSEQ sequencing, averaging about 3.57 million total reads per sample. After sorted cells were lysed in RLT buffer, RNA was extracted with DNase-treated RNeasy Micro or Mini kits, with the choice depending on cell number. Each cell subset was processed on its own to prevent cross-contamination, while patient and healthy donor samples were processed together. Using the immunoSEQ multiplex PCR, TCRB sequences were amplified from cDNA into 87-bp fragments spanning the CDR3 region. The amplicons were sequenced using the Illumina HiSeq platform. The paper's data handling went like this. Synthetic template baselines were used to correct PCR bias computationally, reads within Hamming distance 2 were collapsed together, and singletons that could not be merged were discarded. By aligning reads against IMGT, V, D and J genes, CDR3 length, and insertions or deletions at six rearrangement sites were assigned. Clonotype counts were normalized to sorted cell number within each subset before computing true diversity and Gini coefficients with the tcR R package. The overlap coefficient, calculated on TCRB nucleotide sequences, was used to measure repertoire sharing. Out-of-frame TCRB sequences from naive cells were analyzed as a proxy for the pre-selection repertoire. The immuneACCESS repertoire file appears here via TCRdb, limited to in-frame rearrangements. These files lack a portion of the clones; in checked studies, under half of the deficit traces to unresolved V genes, and the cause of the others is not known. V, J and clone size derive from that table, while D and trimming were established from the DNA sequence. For this sample there are approximately 150,000 clones; almost 65% appear just once. About 0.081% of the sample belongs to the ten largest clones.

The chain employs TRBV28 and TRBJ2-7; the D match is possibly TRBD1 or TRBD2, with 7 bases aligned in each. The source of this sequence is a man under 40 with type 1 diabetes. What was sequenced was naive CD4+ T cells from blood. The sample's cell subset or site label is to be understood as: true naive CD4+ T cells. The base sequence is TGTGCCAGCAGTATCACAGGGGAGGGGACTGAATACGAGCAGTACTTC. Translated, it gives CASSITGEGTEYEQYF. With the portions outside the CDR3 filled from the reference TRBV28 and TRBJ2-7 genes, the complete variable region becomes DVKVTQSSRYLVKRTGEKVFLECVQDMDHENMFWYRQDPGLGLRLIYFSYDVKMKEKGDIPEGYSVSREKKERFSLILESASTNQTSMYLCASSITGEGTEYEQYFGPGTRLTVT.